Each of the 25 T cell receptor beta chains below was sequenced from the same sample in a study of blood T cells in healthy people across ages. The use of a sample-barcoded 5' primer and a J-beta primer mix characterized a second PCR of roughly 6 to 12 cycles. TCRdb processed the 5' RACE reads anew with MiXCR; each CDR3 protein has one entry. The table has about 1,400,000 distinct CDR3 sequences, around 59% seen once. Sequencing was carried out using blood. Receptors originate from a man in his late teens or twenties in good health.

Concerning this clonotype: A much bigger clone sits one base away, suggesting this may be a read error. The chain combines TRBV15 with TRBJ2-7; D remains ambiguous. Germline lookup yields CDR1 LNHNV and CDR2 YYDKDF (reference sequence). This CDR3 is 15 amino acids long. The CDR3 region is CATSRSPESGNERYF. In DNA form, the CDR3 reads TGTGCCACCAGCAGATCTCCGGAATCGGGTAACGAGCGGTACTTC.

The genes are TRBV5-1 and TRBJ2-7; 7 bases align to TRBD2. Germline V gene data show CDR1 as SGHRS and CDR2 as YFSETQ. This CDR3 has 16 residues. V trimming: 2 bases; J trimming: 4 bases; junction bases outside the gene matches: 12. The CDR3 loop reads CASSLYGGSLQYEQYF. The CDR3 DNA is TGCGCCAGCAGCTTATATGGCGGGAGCTTACAATACGAGCAGTACTTC.

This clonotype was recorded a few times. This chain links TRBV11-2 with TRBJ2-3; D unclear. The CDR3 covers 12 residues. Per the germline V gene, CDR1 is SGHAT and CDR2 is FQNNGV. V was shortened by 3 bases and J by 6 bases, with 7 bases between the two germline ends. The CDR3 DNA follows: TGTGCCAGCAGCTTGCCTTGGGATACGCAGTATTTT. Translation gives CASSLPWDTQYF.

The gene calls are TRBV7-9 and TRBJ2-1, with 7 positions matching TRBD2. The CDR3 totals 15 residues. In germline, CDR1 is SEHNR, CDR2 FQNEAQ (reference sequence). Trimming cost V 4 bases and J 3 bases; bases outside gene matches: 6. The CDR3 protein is CASSSPGGLYNEQFF. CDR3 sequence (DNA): TGTGCCAGCAGCTCCCCGGGAGGTCTCTACAATGAGCAGTTCTTC.

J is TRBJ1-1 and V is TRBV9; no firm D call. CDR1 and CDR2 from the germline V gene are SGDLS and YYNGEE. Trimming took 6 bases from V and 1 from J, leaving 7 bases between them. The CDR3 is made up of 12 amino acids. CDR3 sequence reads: CASTGSNTEAFF. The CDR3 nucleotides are TGTGCCAGCACGGGCTCGAACACTGAAGCTTTCTTT.

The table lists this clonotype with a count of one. The CDR3 reads CASSYYREPQHF. The DNA of the CDR3 is TGTGCCAGCAGTTACTACAGGGAACCCCAGCATTTT. The rearrangement links TRBV28 to TRBJ1-5, with a possible D match to TRBD1 (6 bases). The CDR3 is 12 residues long. The ends were cut back, 4 bases at V and 10 bases at J, with 11 bases in the middle. Germline lookup yields CDR1 MDHEN and CDR2 SYDVKM.

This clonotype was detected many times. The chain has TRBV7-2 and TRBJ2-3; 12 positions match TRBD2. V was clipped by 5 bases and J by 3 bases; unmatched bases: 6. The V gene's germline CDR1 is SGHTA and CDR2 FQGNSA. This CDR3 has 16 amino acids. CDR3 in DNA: TGTGCCAGCAGCCGAGGACTAGCGGGGCGGACAGATACGCAGTATTTT. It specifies CASSRGLAGRTDTQYF.

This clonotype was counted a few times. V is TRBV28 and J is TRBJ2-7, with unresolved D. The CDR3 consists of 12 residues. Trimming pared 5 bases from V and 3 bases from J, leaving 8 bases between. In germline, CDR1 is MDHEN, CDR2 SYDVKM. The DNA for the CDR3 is TGTGCCAGCAGTGCCACGTTCTACGAGCAGTACTTC. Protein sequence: CASSATFYEQYF.

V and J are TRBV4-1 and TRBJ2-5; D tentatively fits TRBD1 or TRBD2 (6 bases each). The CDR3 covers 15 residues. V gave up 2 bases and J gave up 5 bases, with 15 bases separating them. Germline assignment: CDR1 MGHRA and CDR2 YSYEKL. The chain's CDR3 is CASSQQTRGRETQYF. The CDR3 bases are TGCGCCAGCAGCCAACAGACTAGGGGGAGGGAGACCCAGTACTTC.

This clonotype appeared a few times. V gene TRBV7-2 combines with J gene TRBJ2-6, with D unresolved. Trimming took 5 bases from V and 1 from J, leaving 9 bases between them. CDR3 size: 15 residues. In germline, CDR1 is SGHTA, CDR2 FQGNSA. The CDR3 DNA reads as TGTGCCAGCAGCGGCGGCGGTTCTGGGGCCAACGTCCTGACTTTC. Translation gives CASSGGGSGANVLTF.

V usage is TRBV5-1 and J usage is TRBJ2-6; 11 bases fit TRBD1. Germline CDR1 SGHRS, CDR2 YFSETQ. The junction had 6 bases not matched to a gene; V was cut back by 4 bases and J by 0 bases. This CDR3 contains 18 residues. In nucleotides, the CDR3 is TGCGCCAGCAGCGACCGGACAGGGGGCGTCTCTGGGGCCAACGTCCTGACTTTC. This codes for CASSDRTGGVSGANVLTF.

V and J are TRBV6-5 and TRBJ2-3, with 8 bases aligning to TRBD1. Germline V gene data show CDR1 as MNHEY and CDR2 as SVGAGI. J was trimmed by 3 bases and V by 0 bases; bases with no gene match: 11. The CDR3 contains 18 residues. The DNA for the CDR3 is TGTGCCAGCAGTTACTCCTTATTTGGGGGACAGGATACAGATACGCAGTATTTT. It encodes CASSYSLFGGQDTDTQYF.

The CDR3 DNA sequence: TGTGCCATCAGTGAGTCAAGAACTAGCACAGATACGCAGTATTTT. Translation gives CAISESRTSTDTQYF. The gene calls are TRBV10-3 and TRBJ2-3; D not resolved. The germline V gene encodes CDR1 ENHRY and CDR2 SYGVKD. Trimming stripped 0 bases from V and 0 bases from J, with 7 bases between. This CDR3 region has 15 residues.

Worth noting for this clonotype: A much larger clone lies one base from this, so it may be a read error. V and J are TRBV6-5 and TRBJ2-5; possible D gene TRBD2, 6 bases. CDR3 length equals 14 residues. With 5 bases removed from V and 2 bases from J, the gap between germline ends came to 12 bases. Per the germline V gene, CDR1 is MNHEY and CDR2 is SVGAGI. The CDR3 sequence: CASSAWGVQETQYF. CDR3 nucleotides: TGTGCCAGCAGTGCCTGGGGGGTACAAGAGACCCAGTACTTC.

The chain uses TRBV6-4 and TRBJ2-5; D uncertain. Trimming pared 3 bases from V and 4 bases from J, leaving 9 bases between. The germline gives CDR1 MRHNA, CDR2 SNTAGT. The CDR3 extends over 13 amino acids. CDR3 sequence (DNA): TGTGCCAGCAGTGAAAACTTCGGAGAGACCCAGTACTTC. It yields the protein CASSENFGETQYF.

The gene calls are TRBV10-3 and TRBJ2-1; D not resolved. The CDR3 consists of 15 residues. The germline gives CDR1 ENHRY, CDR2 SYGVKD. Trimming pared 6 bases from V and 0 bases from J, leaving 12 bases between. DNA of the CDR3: TGTGCCATCAGAGCCCCGGGCAACTCCTACAATGAGCAGTTCTTC. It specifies CAIRAPGNSYNEQFF.

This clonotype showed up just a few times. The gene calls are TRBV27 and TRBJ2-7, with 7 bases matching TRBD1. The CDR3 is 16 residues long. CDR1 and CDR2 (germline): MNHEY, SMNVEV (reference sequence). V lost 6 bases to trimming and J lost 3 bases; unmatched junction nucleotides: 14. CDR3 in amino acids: CASSEALGQKIYEQYF. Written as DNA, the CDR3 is TGTGCCAGCAGCGAAGCCCTGGGACAGAAAATCTACGAGCAGTACTTC.

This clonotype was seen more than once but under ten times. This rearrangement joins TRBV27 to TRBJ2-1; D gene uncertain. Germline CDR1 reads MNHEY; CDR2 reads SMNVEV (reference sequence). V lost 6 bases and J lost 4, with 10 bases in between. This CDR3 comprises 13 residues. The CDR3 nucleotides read TGTGCCAGCAGCTCTACAACGTACAATGAGCAGTTCTTC. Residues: CASSSTTYNEQFF.

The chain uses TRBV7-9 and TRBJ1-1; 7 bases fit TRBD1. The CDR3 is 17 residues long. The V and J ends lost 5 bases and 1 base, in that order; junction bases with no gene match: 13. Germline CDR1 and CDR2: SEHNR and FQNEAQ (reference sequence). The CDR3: CASSRWFRGVTNTEAFF. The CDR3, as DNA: TGTGCCAGCAGCCGTTGGTTCAGGGGGGTCACGAACACTGAAGCTTTCTTT.

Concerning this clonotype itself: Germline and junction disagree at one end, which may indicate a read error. The chain's CDR3 is CASSFDTETQYF. The DNA for the CDR3 is TGTGCCAGCAGTTTCGACACAGAGACGCAGTATTTT. The chain combines TRBV7-9 with TRBJ2-3, with unresolved D. The CDR3 covers 12 residues. Germline CDR1 SEHNR, CDR2 FQNEAQ (reference sequence). The variable domain in full, completed from reference TRBV7-9 and TRBJ2-3, reads DTGVSQNPRHKITKRGQNVTFRCDPISEHNRLYWYRQTLGQGPEFLTYFQNEAQLEKSRLLSDRFSAERPKGSFSTLEIQRTEQGDSAMYLCASSFDTETQYFGPGTRLTVL.

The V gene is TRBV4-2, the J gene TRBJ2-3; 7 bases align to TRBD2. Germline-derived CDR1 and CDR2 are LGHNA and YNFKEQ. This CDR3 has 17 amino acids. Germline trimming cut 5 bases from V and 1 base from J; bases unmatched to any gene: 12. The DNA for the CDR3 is TGTGCCAGCAGCTCCAGGTCGGCGGGGGTAGGCACAGATACGCAGTATTTT. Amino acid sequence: CASSSRSAGVGTDTQYF.

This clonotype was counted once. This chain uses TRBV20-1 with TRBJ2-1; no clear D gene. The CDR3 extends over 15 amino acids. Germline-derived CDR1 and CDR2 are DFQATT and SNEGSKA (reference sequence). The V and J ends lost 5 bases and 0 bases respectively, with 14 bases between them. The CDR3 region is CSARTTRSSYNEQFF. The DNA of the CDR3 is TGCAGTGCTCGTACCACAAGAAGCTCCTACAATGAGCAGTTCTTC.

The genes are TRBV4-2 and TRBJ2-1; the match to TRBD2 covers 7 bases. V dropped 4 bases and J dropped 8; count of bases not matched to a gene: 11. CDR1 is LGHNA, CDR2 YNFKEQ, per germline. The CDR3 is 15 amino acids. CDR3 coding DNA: TGTGCCAGCAGCCGCGCGACTAGCCTTTATGATGAGCAGTTCTTC. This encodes CASSRATSLYDEQFF.

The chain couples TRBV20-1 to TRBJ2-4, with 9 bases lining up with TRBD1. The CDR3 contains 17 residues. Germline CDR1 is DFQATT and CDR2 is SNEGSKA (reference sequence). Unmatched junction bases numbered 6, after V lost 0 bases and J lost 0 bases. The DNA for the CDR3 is TGCAGTGCTAGAGATGACAGGGGGACTCCAGCCAAAAACATTCAGTACTTC. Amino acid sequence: CSARDDRGTPAKNIQYF.

The CDR3 is CASRRFARETQYF. The DNA of the CDR3 is TGTGCCAGCAGGAGGTTTGCACGAGAGACCCAGTACTTC. The V and J genes are TRBV2 and TRBJ2-5; D not resolved. The CDR3 covers 13 residues. Germline CDR1 is SNHLY and CDR2 is FYNNEI. The V gene lost 6 bases and the J gene lost 4 bases, with 12 bases spanning the gap.